The source of this T cell receptor (beta chain) is a study of blood T cell repertoires in COVID-19. This clone occurred once. V lost 5 bases and J 3 bases, leaving 7 bases between the germline ends. This CDR3 is 12 amino acids long. Germline CDR1 reads MNHEY; CDR2 reads SVGAGI. How the authors handled the data: From reference gene primer amplification, estimates of nucleated cell counts were derived. The method was immunoSEQ multiplex PCR; TCRdb's version includes in-frame clones alone and lacks a portion of them. V and J calls and clone size are copied from that table; D and trimming were computed from the DNA. The repertoire holds approximately 18,000 clones, with 70% to 90% as singletons.

The receptor's source is a human donor with active COVID-19. The donor label of this sample is uncertain. This chain links TRBV6-5 with TRBJ1-1; D not resolved. Sequencing input: peripheral blood. The CDR3 bases are TGTGCCAGCAGTCCGGGGTACACTGAAGCTTTCTTT. It encodes CASSPGYTEAFF.